This section outlines one TCR beta chain sequence together with its context. The antigen this receptor binds is unknown. Base qualities are missing; no much larger clone stands one base away. The cohort consisted of hundreds of healthy bone marrow donors. At the time of sampling, every cohort member was nominally healthy, though immune exposures that went unrecorded were likely present. The donor tested CMV seronegative and was one of the 352 seronegative cohort members. Every donor gave a peripheral blood sample, and the peripheral blood mononuclear cells from that sample were used for TCR beta sequencing. Genomic DNA extraction from the blood cell samples was performed with the Qiagen DNeasy Blood Extraction Kit. This specimen belongs to a study of cytomegalovirus exposure and HLA in healthy donors (TCRdb year 2017). The study in broad terms: According to an earlier analysis of 587 of the donors, about 179 million T cells yielded 117 million unique TCR beta sequences and 276 Gb of sequence data. An early release that covered about 600 HLA-typed donors contained around 300 gigabases of sequencing data and 85 million to 100 million unique TCR sequences. Of the 300 to 500 genotyped donors, 75% to 85% were placed in the genetic ancestry cluster associated with self-reported Caucasian donors. The aim of the study was to test whether cataloging public T cell receptors could identify signatures of past pathogen exposure. The study profiled the T cell repertoires of 500 to 800 subjects by immunosequencing and related them to cytomegalovirus serostatus. A separate validation cohort of over a hundred different subjects was used in addition to the approximately 640-subject first cohort. High-throughput TCR immunosequencing, statistical association of individual TCRs with disease status, and machine learning were combined to predict cytomegalovirus infection status. A later analysis re-analyzed previously published TCR beta repertoires from 660 or so donors and added high-resolution HLA genotyping to study TCR occurrence patterns. The later analysis used no new phenotypic data to find candidate immune exposures, relying instead on TCR beta sequences and their occurrence across donors. In an earlier analysis of 550 to 700 of the donors, high-throughput TCR beta sequencing was used to judge whether each TCR beta V gene segment behaved as functional or pseudogenic. Donor age, sex, ethnicity and CMV serostatus were compiled together with the repertoire data. In a later genetic analysis, genome-wide SNP genotypes for about 60% of the 666 donors were used, and that subset was treated as a discovery cohort. Every discovery cohort repertoire had been produced on one sequencing platform. Both class I and class II loci were covered by HLA typing, at four-digit resolution. The number of typed donors differed by locus: about 620-640 for A, B, C, DRB1 and DQB1; 522 for DQA1; 606 for DPA1; and some 450 for DPB1. Roughly 5 DR-DQ haplotypes were handled as single units for association and clustering because linkage in the cohort was strong. Among some 400 genotyped donors of the cohort, an average of around 240,000 unique TCR beta nucleotide sequences was sequenced per donor, of which roughly 17% were non-productive.

Including the terminal cysteine and phenylalanine, the CDR3 comprises 18 residues. The only DNA kept is the CDR3, 54 bases in frame from the first base. CDR1 and CDR2 were assigned from the germline V gene as SGHDT and YYEEEE. Trimming takes 0 bases off V and 0 bases off J; junction bases not matched to a gene: 8. Study-wide findings and limitations: A further reported finding was that TCR beta sequences accurately predicted the HLA-A and HLA-B alleles for most subjects in the first cohort. Over 15 rarely observed V segments, including chromosome 9 orphons, were excluded from the earlier analysis of a few hundred of the donors because counts were too low. A few of the identified cytomegalovirus-associated TCR beta chains were confirmed in vitro to be specific for cytomegalovirus antigens. Strong co-occurrence of HLA alleles, especially DR and DQ, made assigning TCR associations to individual alleles difficult. It was suggested by the authors that the approach could potentially be generalized to other disease states and immunological phenotypes. In a later genetic analysis, fewer N-insertions in productive TCRs were reported among donors in an Asian-associated ancestry cluster than the approximately 670-donor mean. A cluster of highly shared sequence variants was judged likely to be a technical artifact of the sequencing pipeline. In a later analysis, TCR association rates were found to vary across HLA loci, with the most associated TCRs seen for DRB1 alleles and the fewest for HLA-C alleles. Because some donors lacked HLA typing at each locus, the association tests relied only on the typed subset. According to a later analysis, most CMV-associated TCR beta chains appeared to be HLA-restricted, and the HLA associations seemed to be driven largely by CMV exposure. Correlated functional status among segregating V segments might be attributable to linkage disequilibrium, but an unknown experimental factor could not be ruled out. Because the 87-base-pair reads could not distinguish some IMGT-functional V segments, including TRBV6-2 and TRBV6-3, those segments were excluded. An association between a missense DCLRE1C variant and V-gene and J-gene trimming of TCR beta chains was found in a later genetic analysis and replicated in an independent cohort. In this cohort, only TCR beta chains were sequenced, and detectable features were limited by the absence of alpha or paired-chain data. In both the original and validation cohorts, the classifier was reported to diagnose cytomegalovirus status with high specificity and sensitivity. Presence/absence analyses assumed roughly uniform sequencing depth across donors, an assumption that may not hold. The study gave a list of 150 to 200 TCR beta chains associated with cytomegalovirus. A later analysis found that HLA-associated TCR beta chains were more clonally expanded and had lower generation probabilities than equally common non-associated chains. Specific HLA alleles were associated with roughly 16,000 TCR beta sequences at a false discovery rate of 0.05 in a later analysis. While some public TCRs were present in many individuals, most TCR sequences turned up only very rarely across donors. An earlier analysis of roughly 570 of the donors showed that most TCR beta V segments appeared in productive rearrangements either about 87% or about 30% of the time, which broadly matched IMGT annotations. The only immune exposure information available for the cohort was CMV serostatus. In a later analysis, several top co-occurrence clusters were reported to appear linked to parvovirus B19, influenza, CMV and Epstein-Barr virus.

The library was generated by the immunoSEQ multiplex PCR assay. For the multiplex PCR, a mixture combining 60 forward primers for TCR Vbeta segments and 13 reverse primers for TCR Jbeta segments was used. A multiplex PCR assay on genomic DNA amplified the CDR3 region of rearranged TCR beta genes. On the Illumina HiSeq System, the amplified TCR beta libraries were sequenced as 87-base-pair reads. In the original analysis: In a later analysis, tens of millions of unique TCR beta chains were counted across the approximately 670 repertoires, and approximately 11 million of these chains were shared by at least two donors. To remove PCR and sequencing errors, raw reads were error-corrected and collapsed into unique sequences using a nearest-neighbor algorithm that merged closely related sequences. To assign V, D and J gene segments, CDR3 sequences were aligned to IMGT reference sequences. For a sequence to be retained, a match of at least six nucleotides to both a V gene segment and a J gene segment was required. A rearrangement was called productive if the CDR3 had no stop codons and remained in frame with V and J, and every other rearrangement was called non-productive. CDR3 was defined by IMGT convention, running from the second conserved V-encoded cysteine to the conserved J-encoded phenylalanine. The earlier analysis of some 550 of the donors excluded any sequence lacking an unambiguous match to a single V gene segment. In an earlier analysis of 587 of the donors, V segments were called functional above 56.7% productive rearrangements and were called segregating when the between-donor standard deviation exceeded 5%. A statistical classification framework was built for diagnosing cytomegalovirus status from the catalog of TCR beta chain sequences. V and J gene assignment, in a later analysis, came from comparing TCR nucleotide sequences with IMGT/GENE-DB human TR gene sequences. Using the TCRdist pipeline, a later analysis assigned CDR3 sequences along with most-parsimonious VDJ recombination scenarios. In a later analysis, each TCR beta chain was defined by its CDR3 amino acid sequence together with its V-gene family, and reads without a unique V-gene family were excluded. To address suspected cross-contamination and a sequencing artifact, a later analysis removed 450 to 700 highly shared, low-generation-probability nucleotide sequences. For each public chain, a later analysis derived a clonal expansion index from normalized ranks of inferred template counts within each repertoire. In a later analysis, generation probabilities were computed with a VDJ recombination model fitted to out-of-frame rearrangements, and the resulting probabilities were checked against IGoR. Hypergeometric tests were used in a later analysis to score TCR-TCR, TCR-HLA and TCR-CMV co-occurrence, with a repertoire-size bias correction applied to the TCR pairs. False discovery rates were estimated in a later analysis by permuting HLA or CMV assignments 20 times. In a later analysis, co-occurring TCRs were grouped using DBSCAN, and TCRdist sequence similarity was added for clustering within HLA-allele-positive subsets. Repertoires with fewer than 30,000 or more than 120,000 public chains were left out of co-occurrence clustering, as were five repertoires with anomalous nucleotide sharing. Held by TCRdb, this immuneACCESS table contains in-frame sequences only and omits some clones. Under half of the omission traces to an unresolved V gene where checked; the cause of the rest is unknown. D and trimming come from the DNA, and the V and J calls and clone size come from that table. The sample includes approximately 120,000 clones, with roughly 75% observed a single time. Approximately 1.2% of the sample is held by the ten biggest clonotypes.

This receptor was obtained from a female donor in good health and CMV-seronegative. Rearrangement joined TRBV5-6 to TRBJ2-3; a stretch of 9 junction bases matches TRBD2. Sequenced input: PBMCs. The CDR3 in this case is CASSLGAGGHSSTDTQYF. The DNA sequence reads TGTGCCAGCAGCTTGGGGGCGGGGGGGCACTCTAGCACAGATACGCAGTATTTT.